What follows are 27 T cell receptor beta chains derived from one specimen sequenced in a study of T cell responses to AZD1222 COVID-19 vaccine (dated by TCRdb to the early 2020s). The time point label here, explained by the study, means: baseline before first vaccination. Library creation used the immunoSEQ multiplex PCR assay. TCRdb took over this immuneACCESS table, retaining in-frame rearrangements with V and J assigned. Such tables are incomplete; in checked studies, under half of the missing clones stem from an unresolved V gene, and the remainder is unexplained. The sample records some 120,000 clones, 80% to 90% of which are singletons. The ten most abundant clones make up 7.6% of the sample. The specimen comprised peripheral blood, sampled on day 0 of AZD1222 vaccination. All receptors derive from an adult in good health.

J is TRBJ2-1 and V is TRBV7-2; unclear D gene. The CDR3 runs 14 residues. Germline V gene lookup returns CDR1 SGHTA and CDR2 FQGNSA. Trimming stripped 5 bases from V and 0 bases from J, with 8 bases between. CDR3 nucleotide sequence: TGTGCCAGCAGCCCAGGAAACTCCTACAATGAGCAGTTCTTC. Protein product: CASSPGNSYNEQFF.

Note on this clone: At one of its ends the junction is not consistent with the germline gene, which may arise from a read error. This chain links TRBV12-3 or TRBV12-4 with TRBJ1-1; D remains unclear. The CDR3 is 13 residues long. DNA for the CDR3: TGTGCCAGCAGTTTAGCAGGGAACGCTGAAGCTTTCTTT. Protein: CASSLAGNAEAFF.

V and J are TRBV7-6 and TRBJ2-3, with TRBD1 matching over 11 bases. CDR1 is SGHVS, CDR2 FNYEAQ, per germline. The trim removed 6 bases at V and 6 bases at J, leaving 8 bases unmatched. This CDR3 region has 15 residues. The CDR3 nucleotides are TGTGCCAGCAGTACCGGACAGGGGGCAGGGGATACGCAGTATTTT. It codes for CASSTGQGAGDTQYF.

This chain links TRBV10-2 with TRBJ1-1, with a tentative D call TRBD1 (5 bases). Germline CDR1 and CDR2: WSHSY and SAAADI. The CDR3 sequence is 15 residues long. V dropped 2 bases and J dropped 5 bases, with 15 bases sitting between them. CDR3: CASSELIGGGTEAFF. The CDR3 DNA reads as TGCGCCAGCAGTGAGCTTATCGGGGGGGGGACTGAAGCTTTCTTT.

The rearrangement uses TRBV19 and TRBJ2-2; D unresolved. The V end lost 10 bases, the J end lost 4 bases, and 16 bases lay between the germline ends. Germline CDR1 LNHDA, CDR2 SQIVND (reference sequence). The CDR3 is 14 residues long. The CDR3 loop is CATTEGVFTGELFF. The CDR3 nucleotides read TGTGCCACCACGGAAGGAGTCTTCACCGGGGAGCTGTTTTTT.

J is TRBJ1-2 and V is TRBV10-1; unclear D gene. Trimming shortened V by 0 bases and J by 8 bases, and 10 bases separated the two germline ends. Germline CDR1 reads WNHNN; CDR2 reads SYGVQD (reference sequence). The CDR3 sequence is 13 residues long. DNA for the CDR3: TGCGCCAGCAGTGAGTCGGGGAACGGAGGCTACACCTTC. Its translation is CASSESGNGGYTF.

This clone has more than one count but fewer than ten. The chain couples TRBV19 to TRBJ2-7, with TRBD2 matching 12 bases. Germline CDR1 reads LNHDA; CDR2 reads SQIVND (reference sequence). The V segment lost 5 bases and the J segment 4 bases; nucleotides outside the gene matches: 6. The CDR3 runs to 15 residues. In nucleotides, the CDR3 is TGTGCCAGTAGTGCCTCTAGCGGGGGGGCTTACGAGCAGTACTTC. It yields the protein CASSASSGGAYEQYF.

This chain uses TRBV11-1 with TRBJ2-5, with D perhaps TRBD1 or TRBD2 (5 bases each). The CDR3 length is 16 residues. Trimming pared 0 bases from V and 7 bases from J, leaving 18 bases between. Germline loops: CDR1 SGHAT, CDR2 FQDESV (reference sequence). CDR3 protein: CASSLAVGTEGGTQYF. DNA for the CDR3: TGTGCCAGCAGCTTAGCGGTTGGGACCGAGGGCGGGACCCAGTACTTC.

This sequence joins TRBV21-1 and TRBJ1-2. TRBV21-1 is a recognized pseudogene. The CDR3 runs 14 residues. Here the CDR3 reads CASNSEASPYGYTF. The CDR3 DNA reads TGTGCCAGCAACAGTGAGGCCTCACCCTATGGCTACACCTTC.

The V and J genes are TRBV20-1 and TRBJ2-5, with no clear D. The CDR3 is 11 residues long. The V gene's germline CDR1 is DFQATT and CDR2 SNEGSKA (reference sequence). The V and J ends lost 0 bases and 9 bases respectively, with 8 bases between them. The CDR3 sequence: CSARDSEAQYF. Written as DNA, the CDR3 is TGCAGTGCTAGAGATAGTGAAGCCCAGTACTTC.

The CDR3 reads CASSYKPGRGDGYTF. In DNA, the CDR3 is TGTGCCAGCAGTTACAAACCGGGACGTGGAGATGGCTACACCTTC. The chain recombines TRBV27 with TRBJ1-2, with D maybe TRBD1 (5 bases). There are 15 residues in the CDR3. V dropped 4 bases and J dropped 6 bases, with 18 bases sitting between them. Germline V gene lookup returns CDR1 MNHEY and CDR2 SMNVEV (reference sequence).

V usage is TRBV28 and J usage is TRBJ1-2; perhaps TRBD1 as D (5 bases). This CDR3 region has 13 residues. From germline, CDR1 is MDHEN and CDR2 SYDVKM. Trimming pared 2 bases from V and 2 bases from J, leaving 6 bases between. The CDR3 sequence: CASSLKGNYGYTF. The CDR3 DNA sequence: TGTGCCAGCAGTTTAAAGGGGAACTATGGCTACACCTTC.

Only a few counts were recorded for this clone. This CDR3 reads CASRTRTGNYGYTF. DNA of the CDR3: TGTGCCAGCAGAACAAGGACAGGAAACTATGGCTACACCTTC. The chain has TRBV27 and TRBJ1-2; 7 nucleotides align to TRBD1. CDR1 is MNHEY and CDR2 is SMNVEV in the germline V gene (reference sequence). CDR3 length equals 14 residues. The trim removed 6 bases at V and 2 bases at J, leaving 6 bases unmatched.

The rearrangement uses TRBV19 and TRBJ2-7; 8 positions agree with TRBD1. The junction had 5 bases not matched to a gene; V was cut back by 4 bases and J by 3 bases. CDR3 length equals 14 residues. The germline V gene encodes CDR1 LNHDA and CDR2 SQIVND (reference sequence). CDR3 residues: CASSKRTGNYEQYF. The DNA of the CDR3 is TGTGCCAGTAGTAAACGGACAGGGAACTACGAGCAGTACTTC.

The sample holds a few counts of this clone. V usage is TRBV3-1 (or the pseudogene TRBV3-2) and J usage is TRBJ1-1; 8 nucleotides align to TRBD1. J gave up 5 bases and V 6 bases, and 11 bases lay outside the gene matches. The CDR3 length is 15 residues. Germline CDR1 reads LGHDT; CDR2 reads YNNKEL (reference sequence). In DNA form, the CDR3 reads TGTGCCAGCAGACGTGAACAGGGGGTCAGAACTGAAGCTTTCTTT. This encodes CASRREQGVRTEAFF.

The CDR3 DNA reads TGTGCCAGCAGCTTAGGGGCGGGGGGGCGCTACCAAGAGACCCAGTACTTC. Amino acid sequence: CASSLGAGGRYQETQYF. The rearrangement uses TRBV11-2 and TRBJ2-5; TRBD2 matches at 9 bases. The CDR3 has 17 residues. V lost 1 base to trimming and J lost 0 bases; unmatched junction nucleotides: 6. Germline assignment: CDR1 SGHAT and CDR2 FQNNGV.

V usage is TRBV9 and J usage is TRBJ2-5, with 14 bases lining up with TRBD2. The V and J ends lost 4 bases and 4 bases, in that order; junction bases with no gene match: 6. The CDR3 is 16 amino acids. Germline V gene lookup returns CDR1 SGDLS and CDR2 YYNGEE. The CDR3 coding sequence is TGTGCCAGCAGCCCGGGACTAGCGGGGGTGCGAGAGACCCAGTACTTC. This codes for CASSPGLAGVRETQYF.

V and J are TRBV30 and TRBJ1-1; D remains unclear. The ends were cut back, 2 bases at V and 1 base at J, with 8 bases in the middle. The V gene's germline CDR1 is GTSNPN and CDR2 SVGIG (reference sequence). This CDR3 has 13 amino acids. The CDR3 region is CAWSQHWNTEAFF. CDR3 DNA sequence: TGTGCCTGGAGTCAGCACTGGAACACTGAAGCTTTCTTT.

This rearrangement joins TRBV5-1 to TRBJ2-7, with a tentative D call TRBD2 (6 bases). V dropped 4 bases and J dropped 3 bases, with 14 bases sitting between them. From germline, CDR1 is SGHRS and CDR2 YFSETQ. The CDR3 extends over 14 amino acids. Here the CDR3 reads CASSSTSTNYEQYF. CDR3 bases: TGCGCCAGCAGCAGCACTAGCACGAACTACGAGCAGTACTTC.

CDR3 in DNA: TGCGCCAGCAGCGAGGGCAGCTCTGGAAACACCATATATTTT. It encodes CASSEGSSGNTIYF. The V gene is TRBV5-1, the J gene TRBJ1-3; D unclear. CDR3 size: 14 residues. V gave up 4 bases and J gave up 0 bases, with 8 bases separating them. Germline V gene lookup returns CDR1 SGHRS and CDR2 YFSETQ.

This clone was recorded a few times. The rearrangement uses TRBV18 and TRBJ2-2; 9 nucleotides agree with TRBD2. Per germline, CDR1 KGHSH and CDR2 LQKENI. The junction had 4 bases not matched to a gene; V was cut back by 2 bases and J by 3 bases. CDR3 length: 16 residues. The DNA for the CDR3 is TGTGCCAGCTCACCAAATGAGCGGGGGGACACCGGGGAGCTGTTTTTT. Translating gives CASSPNERGDTGELFF.

The chain combines TRBV12-3 or TRBV12-4 with TRBJ1-1; tentatively, D is TRBD1 (5 bases). The CDR3 has 12 amino acids. Trimming cost V 8 bases and J 4 bases, with 11 bases left between them. Written as DNA, the CDR3 is TGTGCCAGCTCCCCTAGGGGCACTGAAGCTTTCTTT. Translated: CASSPRGTEAFF.

The chain carries TRBV27 and TRBJ2-7, with D maybe TRBD1 (6 bases). CDR3 size: 14 residues. V dropped 4 bases and J dropped 2 bases, with 12 bases sitting between them. From germline, CDR1 is MNHEY and CDR2 SMNVEV (reference sequence). The CDR3 DNA reads TGTGCCAGCAGTTCCACAGGGTTTACCTACGAGCAGTACTTC. Translation gives CASSSTGFTYEQYF.

The chain employs TRBV10-1 and TRBJ2-7; 7 bases match TRBD1. Per germline, CDR1 WNHNN and CDR2 SYGVQD (reference sequence). The J segment lost 2 bases and the V segment lost 6 bases, leaving 4 bases of the junction unmatched. The CDR3 contains 13 residues. The chain's CDR3 is CASSAGTAYEQYF. CDR3 DNA: TGCGCCAGCAGCGCTGGGACAGCCTACGAGCAGTACTTC.

The V call is TRBV6-4, the J call TRBJ2-1; the match to TRBD1 covers 7 bases. There are 15 residues in the CDR3. J lost 8 bases, V lost 2 bases, and 9 bases had no gene match. Per germline, CDR1 MRHNA and CDR2 SNTAGT. The CDR3 here is CASSDQTTGADEQFF. CDR3 in DNA: TGTGCCAGCAGTGACCAGACAACAGGGGCCGATGAGCAGTTCTTC.

This chain joins TRBV4-1 and TRBJ1-2; D unclear. Trimming removed 4 bases from V and 0 bases from J, with 15 bases in between. This CDR3 has 16 residues. CDR1 MGHRA and CDR2 YSYEKL come from the germline V gene. CDR3 amino acids: CASSLFRRRSNYGYTF. The CDR3 nucleotides are TGCGCCAGCAGCCTTTTCCGCCGCCGGTCTAACTATGGCTACACCTTC.

This clone was seen once. The gene calls are TRBV7-8 and TRBJ1-2; 8 bases are shared with TRBD1. With V trimmed by 4 bases and J by 2 bases, 6 bases remained unmatched. This CDR3 has 15 amino acids. Germline CDR1 is SGHVS and CDR2 is FQNEAQ. The CDR3 here is CASSSSGQANYGYTF. The CDR3 region has the DNA TGTGCCAGCAGCTCCTCGGGACAGGCAAACTATGGCTACACCTTC.